This T cell receptor (beta chain) was found in a study of shared clonotypes between healthy human individuals. Study summary: Donor ages ranged 18 to 49 years: a couple of women, a few men.

Remarks on this clone: No antigen is known for it.

Assay: immunoSEQ multiplex PCR; the TCRdb copy retains only in-frame clones and omits some. Among about 590,000 clones listed, roughly 95% were seen once. Study observations and caveats: Rarefaction showed that sequencing of sorted subsets was incomplete (despite large depth).

Naive-designated CD8 cells lacked CD45RO, were positively enriched for CCR7, and omitted terminally differentiated effector memory CD45RA+ cells. The material sequenced was naive CD8+ T cells sorted from blood. The clonotype was recovered from a woman in her 30s in good health.

CDR3 sequence: CASKPPADAGWALETQYF. For the CDR3, the DNA is TGTGCCAGCAAGCCACCGGCTGACGCGGGATGGGCTTTAGAGACCCAGTACTTC. V gene TRBV28 combines with J gene TRBJ2-5; tentative D call: TRBD2 (6 bases). The CDR3 has 18 residues. CDR1 and CDR2 from the germline V gene are MDHEN and SYDVKM. V lost 7 bases and J lost 4, with 28 bases in between.